This is a list of T cell receptor beta chains from one sample in a study of cytomegalovirus exposure and HLA in healthy donors. Sequencing used immunoSEQ multiplex PCR; TCRdb keeps in-frame clones, though not all of them. The sample has tens of thousands of clones, 90% to 97% seen once. Source material: PBMCs. The receptors shown here come from a woman aged 18-29 years in good health and CMV-seronegative. Each CDR3 is given with its conserved first and last residue. The D gene is left open where the match is weak. Clone size is shown for a subset of rows, as once, few, many or a class of expanded clone.

clone_size,d_call,v_call,j_call,cdr3_aa,cdr3_nt
once,TRBD2,TRBV2,TRBJ2-3,CASSLQSGRALGDTQYF,TGTGCCAGCAGTTTGCAAAGCGGGAGGGCCCTCGGGGATACGCAGTATTTT
NA,TRBD1,TRBV28,TRBJ2-7,CASGTGIYEQYF,TGTGCCAGCGGGACAGGGATTTACGAGCAGTACTTC
NA,TRBD2,TRBV10-3,TRBJ2-5,CAISESLAGAQETQYF,TGTGCCATCAGTGAGTCCCTAGCGGGAGCTCAAGAGACCCAGTACTTC
NA,NA,TRBV18,TRBJ2-3,CASSPGAGFGDTQYF,TGTGCCAGCTCACCTGGGGCAGGGTTCGGAGATACGCAGTATTTT
NA,TRBD2,TRBV5-6,TRBJ2-1,CASSLVSGYNEQFF,TGTGCCAGCAGCTTAGTTAGCGGGTACAATGAGCAGTTCTTC
NA,TRBD2,TRBV18,TRBJ2-7,CASSPPIGLAGPYEQYF,TGTGCCAGCTCACCACCGATCGGACTAGCGGGACCCTACGAGCAGTACTTC
NA,NA,TRBV11-2,TRBJ2-5,CASSPRTNYQETQYF,TGTGCCAGCAGCCCCCGGACTAATTACCAAGAGACCCAGTACTTC
NA,NA,TRBV19,TRBJ1-1,CASSMYRSEAFF,TGTGCCAGTAGTATGTACAGGAGTGAAGCTTTCTTT
NA,TRBD1,TRBV5-1,TRBJ1-5,CASSTGQGNQPQHF,TGCGCCAGCAGCACGGGACAGGGCAATCAGCCCCAGCATTTT
NA,NA,TRBV11-2,TRBJ1-5,CASSSENQPQHF,TGTGCCAGCAGCTCGGAGAATCAGCCCCAGCATTTT
NA,NA,TRBV5-1,TRBJ2-7,CASSLAPGDSSYEQYF,TGCGCCAGCAGCCTAGCCCCGGGGGATTCTTCCTACGAGCAGTACTTC
NA,TRBD1,TRBV9,TRBJ1-1,CASSPRGGAGANTEAFF,TGTGCCAGCAGCCCCAGAGGGGGCGCAGGGGCAAACACTGAAGCTTTCTTT
NA,NA,TRBV4-1,TRBJ1-1,CASSQVGDMNTEAFF,TGCGCCAGCAGCCAGGTCGGTGATATGAACACTGAAGCTTTCTTT
NA,NA,TRBV10-3,TRBJ1-5,CAISEVGDYSNQPQHF,TGTGCCATCAGTGAGGTCGGAGATTATAGCAATCAGCCCCAGCATTTT
NA,TRBD2,TRBV19,TRBJ2-1,CASSTSGPYNEQFF,TGTGCCAGTAGTACTAGCGGGCCCTACAATGAGCAGTTCTTC
NA,NA,TRBV18,TRBJ1-5,CASSPGGYIQGNQPQHF,TGTGCCAGCTCACCCGGGGGATATATCCAGGGCAATCAGCCCCAGCATTTT
NA,NA,TRBV4-1,TRBJ2-2,CASSQDLETGELFF,TGCGCCAGCAGCCAAGACTTAGAAACCGGGGAGCTGTTTTTT
NA,TRBD2,TRBV7-8,TRBJ2-3,CASSLGGFSGRRRADTQYF,TGTGCCAGCAGCTTAGGTGGTTTTAGCGGGAGAAGGAGGGCAGATACGCAGTATTTT
NA,TRBD1,TRBV18,TRBJ2-1,CASSPPGTAHNEQFF,TGTGCCAGCTCACCGCCAGGGACAGCCCACAATGAGCAGTTCTTC
NA,NA,TRBV27,TRBJ1-5,CASSLRGYGNQPQHF,TGTGCCAGCAGTTTAAGGGGATACGGCAATCAGCCCCAGCATTTT
NA,NA,TRBV5-4,TRBJ1-2,CASSDGGTLANYGYTF,TGTGCCAGCAGCGATGGGGGGACGCTAGCTAACTATGGCTACACCTTC
NA,TRBD2,TRBV5-1,TRBJ2-4,CASSGQPGLAGGPGYIQYF,TGCGCCAGCAGCGGTCAACCGGGACTAGCGGGAGGGCCTGGTTACATTCAGTACTTC
NA,NA,TRBV27,TRBJ1-1,CASSFLRDTEAFF,TGTGCCAGCAGTTTTCTGAGGGACACTGAAGCTTTCTTT
NA,NA,TRBV6-4,TRBJ2-7,CASSEGTPPSKQYF,TGTGCCAGCAGTGAGGGGACTCCTCCCTCCAAGCAGTACTTC
NA,NA,TRBV7-9,TRBJ2-2,CASKMVRGQTTGELFF,TGTGCCAGCAAAATGGTCAGGGGACAAACCACCGGGGAGCTGTTTTTT
few,NA,TRBV5-1,TRBJ2-3,CASSSGQTVSTDTQYF,TGCGCCAGCAGCTCCGGGCAGACAGTTTCCACAGATACGCAGTATTTT
NA,NA,TRBV11-2,TRBJ2-1,CASSSRLEFGNEQFF,TGTGCCAGCAGCTCCCGACTAGAATTCGGCAATGAGCAGTTCTTC
NA,NA,TRBV18,TRBJ1-1,CASSPGSQGEAFF,TGTGCCAGCTCACCAGGATCGCAGGGCGAAGCTTTCTTT
NA,NA,TRBV19,TRBJ2-2,CASSMGDGGELFF,TGTGCCAGTAGTATGGGAGATGGCGGGGAGCTGTTTTTT
NA,TRBD2,TRBV6-5,TRBJ2-7,CASGLAGDFYEQYF,TGTGCCAGCGGACTAGCGGGAGACTTCTACGAGCAGTACTTC
few,TRBD1,TRBV6-6,TRBJ2-7,CASSYSTGGDEQYF,TGTGCCAGCAGTTACTCGACAGGGGGTGACGAGCAGTACTTC
NA,TRBD2,TRBV4-1,TRBJ2-5,CASSQVSFSGSFLRETQYF,TGCGCCAGCAGCCAAGTATCCTTTAGCGGGAGTTTTCTGAGAGAGACCCAGTACTTC
NA,NA,TRBV6-1,TRBJ1-5,CASSVFQIDQPQHF,TGTGCCAGCAGTGTGTTCCAGATCGATCAGCCCCAGCATTTT
NA,NA,TRBV6-4,TRBJ2-2,CASSDLPGSGRELFF,TGTGCCAGCAGTGACCTCCCTGGGTCGGGAAGGGAGCTGTTTTTT
once,TRBD2,TRBV10-3,TRBJ2-7,CAISGLAGALGVYEQYF,TGTGCCATCAGTGGACTAGCGGGAGCCCTGGGGGTCTACGAGCAGTACTTC
NA,TRBD2,TRBV30,TRBJ2-1,CAWSEAGGPRYEQFF,TGTGCCTGGAGTGAAGCGGGAGGGCCTAGGTATGAGCAGTTCTTC
NA,NA,TRBV9,TRBJ2-7,CASSVGLLSYEQYF,TGTGCCAGCAGCGTAGGACTCTTATCCTACGAGCAGTACTTC
NA,TRBD1,TRBV19,TRBJ1-5,CASSRDRAANQPQHF,TGTGCCAGTAGCCGGGACAGGGCAGCCAATCAGCCCCAGCATTTT
NA,TRBD1,TRBV9,TRBJ2-1,CASSASRDRGLSDEQFF,TGTGCCAGCAGCGCCAGCCGGGACAGGGGATTAAGCGATGAGCAGTTCTTC
NA,TRBD1,TRBV18,TRBJ2-1,CASSPPGQNQYNEQFF,TGTGCCAGCTCACCACCGGGACAGAACCAATACAATGAGCAGTTCTTC
NA,TRBD1,TRBV4-1,TRBJ1-3,CASSQAPGQVNGNTIYF,TGCGCCAGCAGCCAAGCACCCGGACAGGTGAATGGAAACACCATATATTTT
NA,NA,TRBV10-3,TRBJ2-5,CAISEAAETQYF,TGTGCCATCAGTGAGGCGGCGGAGACCCAGTACTTC
NA,TRBD2,TRBV27,TRBJ2-1,CASSSSTSGYYNEQFF,TGTGCCAGCAGTTCTAGCACTAGCGGCTACTACAATGAGCAGTTCTTC
NA,NA,TRBV10-3,TRBJ1-5,CAISDQLTSLSNQPQHF,TGTGCCATCAGTGACCAACTCACTAGCTTGAGCAATCAGCCCCAGCATTTT
once,NA,TRBV7-8,TRBJ1-2,CAGSLQGDYGYTF,TGTGCCGGCAGCCTACAGGGAGACTATGGCTACACCTTC
NA,NA,TRBV27,TRBJ1-6,CASRGFGSPLHF,TGTGCCAGCAGGGGCTTTGGTTCACCCCTCCACTTT
NA,TRBD1,TRBV29-1,TRBJ2-7,CSVEGDRGNEQYF,TGCAGCGTTGAAGGAGACAGGGGGAACGAGCAGTACTTC
NA,NA,TRBV11-2,TRBJ1-5,CASSLLNQPQHF,TGTGCCAGCAGCTTACTAAATCAGCCCCAGCATTTT
NA,NA,TRBV6-5,TRBJ2-1,CASSYSASAISLGQFF,TGTGCCAGCAGTTACTCCGCTAGCGCCATCTCTCTCGGGCAGTTCTTC
NA,NA,TRBV25-1,TRBJ1-2,CASTRETDYGYTF,TGTGCCAGCACCCGGGAAACTGACTATGGCTACACCTTC
NA,TRBD2,TRBV4-1,TRBJ2-3,CASSHPGLAGGGDTQYF,TGCGCCAGCAGCCACCCGGGACTAGCGGGAGGTGGAGATACGCAGTATTTT
NA,TRBD2,TRBV6-6,TRBJ2-7,CASSLPAGEQYF,TGTGCCAGCAGCTTACCAGCGGGGGAGCAGTACTTC
once,NA,TRBV5-1,TRBJ2-3,CASSFLQSDTQYF,TGCGCCAGCAGCTTCTTACAGTCAGATACGCAGTATTTT